These 21 T cell receptor beta chains originate from one sample sequenced in a study of blood T cell repertoires in COVID-19. TCRdb's table, derived via immunoSEQ multiplex PCR, lists solely in-frame clones and lacks some. Among around 460,000 clones listed, around 90% were seen once. Sample: peripheral blood. Receptors were obtained from a man younger than 35 with COVID-19, enrolled during active disease.

J is TRBJ1-2 and V is TRBV29-1; 8 nucleotides line up with TRBD1. CDR1 is SQVTM, CDR2 ANQGSEA, per germline. Trimming at V came to 5 bases and at J to 8 bases, leaving 10 bases not matched to a gene. This CDR3 has 13 amino acids. DNA for the CDR3: TGCAGCGTTAAAGCAGGGGGCGCCGGCGGCTACACCTTC. Translating it yields CSVKAGGAGGYTF.

The V call is TRBV11-2, the J call TRBJ2-5; TRBD1 agrees at 9 bases. Trimming cost V 4 bases and J 1 base; bases outside gene matches: 13. The germline V gene has CDR1 SGHAT and CDR2 FQNNGV. The CDR3 runs to 18 residues. As DNA, the CDR3 is TGTGCCAGCAGCTCCCCGGGCAGAACACAGGGGGCCCAAGAGACCCAGTACTTC. As protein: CASSSPGRTQGAQETQYF.

This clone was found once. The chain uses TRBV6-5 and TRBJ2-1, with a possible D match to TRBD2 (5 bases). Germline loops: CDR1 MNHEY, CDR2 SVGAGI. The CDR3 extends over 15 amino acids. Deletions cut 6 bases from V and 0 bases from J, with 12 bases between. CDR3 nucleotides: TGTGCCAGCAGACCCTCGGGGAGCTCCTACAATGAGCAGTTCTTC. As protein: CASRPSGSSYNEQFF.

The V gene is TRBV5-5, the J gene TRBJ2-5, with 9 bases that match TRBD1. The CDR3 is 15 residues long. V shed 2 bases, J shed 4 bases, and the junction held 6 bases outside the gene matches. Germline loops: CDR1 SGHKS, CDR2 YYEKEE (reference sequence). CDR3 sequence reads: CASSFPGTGRETQYF. In DNA, the CDR3 is TGTGCCAGCAGCTTCCCCGGGACAGGGAGAGAGACCCAGTACTTC.

The V gene is TRBV3-1 (or the pseudogene TRBV3-2), the J gene TRBJ1-6; D remains unclear. The CDR3 is 14 residues long. The germline CDR1 and CDR2 sequences are LGHDT and YNNKEL (reference sequence). With 4 bases removed from V and 9 bases from J, the gap between germline ends came to 13 bases. The CDR3 here is CASSPGGRVSPLHF. The CDR3 coding sequence is TGTGCCAGCAGCCCAGGTGGGAGGGTTTCACCCCTCCACTTT.

Comments on this clone: This sample includes further DNA sequences coding for the same CDR3. The V and J genes are TRBV18 and TRBJ2-5, with D perhaps TRBD2 (6 bases). Germline CDR1 KGHSH, CDR2 LQKENI. CDR3 length: 13 residues. The V gene lost 3 bases and the J gene lost 4 bases, with 9 bases spanning the gap. CDR3 sequence: CASSPGGGETQYF. The CDR3 DNA reads TGTGCCAGCTCACCTGGGGGAGGAGAGACCCAGTACTTC.

The J gene is TRBJ2-7, the V gene TRBV18, with 12 positions matching TRBD2. CDR3 length equals 15 residues. After removal of 4 bases from V and 2 bases from J, the junction contained 3 bases not matched to a gene. The germline V gene has CDR1 KGHSH and CDR2 LQKENI. Written as DNA, the CDR3 is TGTGCCAGCTCACAGACTAGCGGGGGAACCTACGAGCAGTACTTC. This translates into CASSQTSGGTYEQYF.

The count of this clone is one. This rearrangement joins TRBV19 to TRBJ1-6; D might be TRBD1 (5 bases). CDR1 LNHDA and CDR2 SQIVND come from the germline V gene (reference sequence). V was clipped by 7 bases and J by 6 bases, with 16 bases between them. The CDR3 runs to 15 residues. For the CDR3, the DNA is TGTGCCAGTACCGTCCGGGGGGTTGGTAATTCACCCCTCCACTTT. As protein: CASTVRGVGNSPLHF.

The chain joins TRBV7-9 to TRBJ1-2; 10 bases match TRBD1. The V segment lost 7 bases and the J segment 8 bases; nucleotides outside the gene matches: 13. Germline CDR1 reads SEHNR; CDR2 reads FQNEAQ (reference sequence). This CDR3 has 15 residues. CDR3 sequence (DNA): TGTGCCAGCAAAGGACCGGGACAGGGGAAGGCCGGCTACACCTTC. Translation gives CASKGPGQGKAGYTF.

The V gene is TRBV27, the J gene TRBJ2-3, with D perhaps matching TRBD2 (6 bases). Trimming pared 5 bases from V and 2 bases from J, leaving 14 bases between. This CDR3 is built from 15 residues. Germline-derived CDR1 and CDR2 are MNHEY and SMNVEV (reference sequence). CDR3 region: CASSPEGRLTDTQYF. The CDR3 DNA reads TGTGCCAGCAGTCCGGAGGGCAGACTCACAGATACGCAGTATTTT.

The rearrangement joins TRBV11-2 to TRBJ2-5; D uncertain. The CDR3 covers 15 residues. In germline, CDR1 is SGHAT, CDR2 FQNNGV. V was clipped by 0 bases and J by 3 bases, with 11 bases between them. Written as DNA, the CDR3 is TGTGCCAGCAGCTTAGACTCCGGGTGGGAAGAGACCCAGTACTTC. Translating it yields CASSLDSGWEETQYF. The full variable domain, in which reference TRBV11-2 and TRBJ2-5 provide the parts outside the CDR3, is EAGVAQSPRYKIIEKRQSVAFWCNPISGHATLYWYQQILGQGPKLLIQFQNNGVVDDSQLPKDRFSAERLKGVDSTLKIQPAKLEDSAVYLCASSLDSGWEETQYFGPGTRLLVL.

The DNA for the CDR3 is TGTGCCAGCAGCCGAACAGGGGCGACTAATGAAAAACTGTTTTTT. Protein sequence: CASSRTGATNEKLFF. V and J are TRBV11-3 and TRBJ1-4, with 7 nucleotides matching TRBD1. CDR1 and CDR2 from the germline V gene are SGHNT and YENEEA. J lost 2 bases, V lost 5 bases, and 5 bases had no gene match. The CDR3 is 15 residues long.

The chain links TRBV5-5 to TRBJ2-7, with TRBD1 as a possible D gene (5 bases). Germline assignment: CDR1 SGHKS and CDR2 YYEKEE (reference sequence). This CDR3 region has 14 residues. V was trimmed by 3 bases and J by 2 bases, leaving 12 bases between them. The CDR3 sequence: CASSSRTRAYEQYF. DNA of the CDR3: TGTGCCAGCAGCTCACGGACACGAGCCTACGAGCAGTACTTC.

This chain links TRBV6-1 with TRBJ2-7; D may be TRBD2 (6 bases). The CDR3 has 15 residues. CDR1 MNHNS and CDR2 SASEGT come from the germline V gene. V was pared by 2 bases and J by 5 bases, with 16 bases between. The CDR3 nucleotides are TGTGCCAGCAGTGAAATCTCTCGTTCGGGGGACGAGCAGTACTTC. Residues: CASSEISRSGDEQYF.

CDR3 amino acids: CASSGPGTSGAYEQYF. In DNA form, the CDR3 reads TGCGCCAGCAGTGGACCAGGGACTAGCGGGGCCTACGAGCAGTACTTC. This chain links TRBV10-2 with TRBJ2-7; 13 nucleotides line up with TRBD2. The CDR3 has 16 amino acids. The germline V gene encodes CDR1 WSHSY and CDR2 SAAADI. The trim removed 4 bases at V and 2 bases at J, leaving 5 bases unmatched.

This clone was picked up one time. The chain carries TRBV13 and TRBJ2-7, with D possibly TRBD2 on 6 matching bases. This CDR3 is built from 15 residues. CDR1 is PRHDT, CDR2 FYEKMQ, per germline (reference sequence). V dropped 5 bases and J dropped 4 bases, with 18 bases sitting between them. CDR3 coding DNA: TGTGCCAGCAGCCCGACAAAATTGGGGGGATACGAGCAGTACTTC. Protein sequence: CASSPTKLGGYEQYF.

CDR3 amino acids: CASSLRQGEVEAFF. The DNA of the CDR3 is TGTGCCAGCAGCTTGAGACAGGGCGAGGTTGAAGCTTTCTTT. This sequence joins TRBV5-4 and TRBJ1-1; 7 bases agree with TRBD1. Germline V lookup: CDR1 SGHNT, CDR2 YYREEE (reference sequence). CDR3 length: 14 amino acids. The V gene end was trimmed by 1 base and the J gene end by 7 bases; junction bases not matched to a gene: 7.

The chain is built from TRBV6-6 and TRBJ1-2; TRBD1 aligns across 7 bases. J lost 0 bases, V lost 4 bases, and 2 bases had no gene match. Germline CDR1 reads MNHNY; CDR2 reads SVGAGI (reference sequence). CDR3 size: 14 residues. DNA of the CDR3: TGTGCCAGCAGTTGGGACAGAACTAACTATGGCTACACCTTC. Protein: CASSWDRTNYGYTF.

V is TRBV20-1 and J is TRBJ1-1; D not resolved. Germline CDR1 reads DFQATT; CDR2 reads SNEGSKA (reference sequence). This CDR3 has 14 amino acids. The ends were cut back, 3 bases at V and 1 base at J, with 12 bases in the middle. CDR3 sequence: CSASKAGSNTEAFF. The CDR3 coding sequence is TGCAGTGCTAGTAAGGCAGGTTCGAACACTGAAGCTTTCTTT.

This rearrangement joins TRBV10-3 to TRBJ2-3; D is uncertain. V was trimmed by 5 bases and J by 1 base, leaving 7 bases between them. CDR1 is ENHRY and CDR2 is SYGVKD in the germline V gene. The CDR3 is 13 amino acids. CDR3 DNA sequence: TGTGCCATCAGTACCACTGGCACAGATACGCAGTATTTT. It encodes CAISTTGTDTQYF.

V usage is TRBV5-5 and J usage is TRBJ1-2; 8 bases map to TRBD1. Germline V gene sequence: CDR1 SGHKS, CDR2 YYEKEE (reference sequence). The CDR3 is 13 residues long. The V gene end was trimmed by 0 bases and the J gene end by 8 bases; junction bases not matched to a gene: 3. CDR3 residues: CASSLGTGGGYTF. CDR3 DNA sequence: TGTGCCAGCAGCTTGGGAACAGGGGGGGGCTACACCTTC.